There are many counts of the clone carrying this T cell receptor (beta chain). Its antigen is not identified. Amplification from RNA transcripts yielded the TCR beta CDR3 regions. First-round RT-PCR with HTBI primers preceded a second-round multiplex PCR. TCRdb re-called the multiplex PCR reads through MiXCR, storing one row per CDR3 protein. The repertoire holds approximately 1.2 million distinct CDR3 sequences, with about 36% as singletons. CDR1 is ENHRY and CDR2 is SYGVKD in the germline V gene. The V and J ends lost 10 bases and 5 bases respectively, with 15 bases between them. The CDR3 totals 14 residues. This record comes from a study of Graves' ophthalmopathy and Graves' hyperthyroidism. People with hyperthyroidism were aged 18 to 65 and newly diagnosed, under 2 months' duration. Findings and limits, study-wide: In blood appeared most of the expanded thyroid clonotypes whose frequency exceeded 0.001.

What was sequenced was peripheral blood or thyroid tissue (not recorded which). The chain links TRBV10-3 to TRBJ1-6; tentatively, D is TRBD1 (6 bases). This receptor was identified in an adult man with Graves' hyperthyroidism. The CDR3 reads CANSGGTNNSPLHF. In DNA, the CDR3 is TGTGCCAACTCCGGCGGGACAAATAATTCACCCCTCCACTTT.